This T cell receptor (beta chain) was obtained from a study of blood T cell repertoires in COVID-19. At the level of the study: Acute-phase and convalescent COVID-19 samples originated in the United States, Italy and Spain. The cDNA or gDNA used as material had been derived from T cells, B-cell-depleted T cells, or PBMCs.

In the authors' methods: Using reference gene primer amplification, nucleated cell counts were estimated. The assay was immunoSEQ multiplex PCR, and TCRdb's table has in-frame clones only and misses some. Clone size and the V and J calls come from that table; the DNA yielded D and trimming. The sample lists about 140,000 clones, 80% to 85% occurring once. Germline CDR1 KGHSH, CDR2 LQKENI. The V and J ends lost 0 bases and 6 bases, in that order; junction bases with no gene match: 6. This CDR3 has 17 amino acids. This clonotype was obtained from a human donor in a cohort sampled during active COVID-19. The chain employs TRBV18 and TRBJ2-3, with 13 bases aligning to TRBD2. Sequenced material: peripheral blood. The CDR3: CASSPPLAGGPTDTQYF. The CDR3 DNA reads as TGTGCCAGCTCACCACCACTAGCGGGGGGGCCAACCGATACGCAGTATTTT.